This T cell receptor (beta chain) appears in the sequencing data of a study of human T cells and chemical hapten exposure. Whole-study context: Patients, a majority of them female, were diagnosed with alopecia areata, totalis or universalis. TCR yields differed between samples (mainly from small differences in pooled library volume).

The library put unique molecular identifiers onto individual cDNA molecules. One entry per CDR3 protein, called by TCRdb with MiXCR from the RACE reads. This sample carries about 80,000 distinct CDR3 sequences, 14% of them seen once, and the ten largest clones take roughly 4.8%. Germline CDR1 and CDR2: MNHEY and SVGAGI. The CDR3 has 15 amino acids. V trimming: 5 bases; J trimming: 5 bases; junction bases outside the gene matches: 9. Described time point: pre-sensitization, week 0. Treatment indicated: therapeutic diphenylcyclopropenone sensitization with weekly scalp DPC. In every case, blood was obtained before the patch test was applied.

The sequence was collected from a woman between 45 and 65 years old with alopecia areata. Some clones in this sample may be carry-over from other donors' samples. The gene calls are TRBV6-5 and TRBJ2-5; 9 bases align to TRBD2. The sample was whole blood, taken in connection with sensitization to the hapten diphenylcyclopropenone (DPC). DNA of the CDR3: TGTGCCAGCAGTAGACTAGCGGAGGGCCGGGAGACCCAGTACTTC. The encoded protein is CASSRLAEGRETQYF.